What follows is one TCR beta chain and its context. What it recognizes is unknown. The entry originates in a study of OX40 agonist ivuxolimab in advanced cancers. Overall study context: The eligibility criteria allowed prior anti-PD-1, anti-PD-L1 or anti-CTLA-4 therapy, and 30% to 40% had some. Notes on the study in general: Researchers report that CD8+ T cells had, on average, more expanded clones than CD4+.

CDR1 and CDR2 from the germline V gene are LNHDA and SQIVND (reference sequence). Trimming cost V 6 bases and J 3 bases; bases outside gene matches: 2. The CDR3 is 14 residues long. The method was immunoSEQ multiplex PCR; TCRdb's version includes in-frame clones alone and lacks a portion of them. The sample holds about 50,000 clones, approximately 86% seen once. Sequenced material: CD4+ or CD8+ T cells sorted from blood, taken in a trial of the OX40 agonist ivuxolimab. The rearrangement joins TRBV19 to TRBJ2-1; TRBD2 aligns across 10 bases. The receptor's source is an adult with an advanced solid tumor such as melanoma, head and neck, liver or kidney cancer. The DNA of the CDR3 is TGTGCCAGTAGCCTAGCGGGAGTCTACAATGAGCAGTTCTTC. The encoded protein is CASSLAGVYNEQFF.